The clone carrying this T cell receptor (beta chain) turned up a few times. Antigen unknown. Regarding treatment: over 15 received Ad26.COV2.S at low or high dose, single or two shots; about 5 received placebo; per-sample allocation not given. The samples were gathered on day 63 after the first injection of vaccine or placebo. This entry is derived from a study of Ad26.COV2.S vaccination and SARS-CoV-2 variants. For the study at large: Participants got Ad26.COV2.S intramuscularly, once or twice 56 days apart.

Clones were read by immunoSEQ multiplex PCR, and TCRdb kept only the in-frame ones, dropping some. The table lists roughly 680,000 clones, around 92% of them singletons. Findings and limits, study-wide: Non-spike TCR breadth did not differ much between vaccine and placebo recipients.

The clonotype originates from a person between 18 and 60 years old who received the Ad26.COV2.S COVID-19 vaccine or a placebo. This material consisted of peripheral blood, taken in a trial of Ad26.COV2.S vaccine versus placebo.

The CDR3: CATGLAASYEQYF. Here the CDR3 DNA reads TGTGCCACTGGACTCGCCGCCTCCTACGAGCAGTACTTC. The chain carries TRBV19 and TRBJ2-7; possible D gene TRBD2, 5 bases. V shed 10 bases and J shed 0 bases, with 13 bases lying between them. This CDR3 has 13 amino acids. CDR1 and CDR2 (germline): LNHDA, SQIVND (reference sequence).